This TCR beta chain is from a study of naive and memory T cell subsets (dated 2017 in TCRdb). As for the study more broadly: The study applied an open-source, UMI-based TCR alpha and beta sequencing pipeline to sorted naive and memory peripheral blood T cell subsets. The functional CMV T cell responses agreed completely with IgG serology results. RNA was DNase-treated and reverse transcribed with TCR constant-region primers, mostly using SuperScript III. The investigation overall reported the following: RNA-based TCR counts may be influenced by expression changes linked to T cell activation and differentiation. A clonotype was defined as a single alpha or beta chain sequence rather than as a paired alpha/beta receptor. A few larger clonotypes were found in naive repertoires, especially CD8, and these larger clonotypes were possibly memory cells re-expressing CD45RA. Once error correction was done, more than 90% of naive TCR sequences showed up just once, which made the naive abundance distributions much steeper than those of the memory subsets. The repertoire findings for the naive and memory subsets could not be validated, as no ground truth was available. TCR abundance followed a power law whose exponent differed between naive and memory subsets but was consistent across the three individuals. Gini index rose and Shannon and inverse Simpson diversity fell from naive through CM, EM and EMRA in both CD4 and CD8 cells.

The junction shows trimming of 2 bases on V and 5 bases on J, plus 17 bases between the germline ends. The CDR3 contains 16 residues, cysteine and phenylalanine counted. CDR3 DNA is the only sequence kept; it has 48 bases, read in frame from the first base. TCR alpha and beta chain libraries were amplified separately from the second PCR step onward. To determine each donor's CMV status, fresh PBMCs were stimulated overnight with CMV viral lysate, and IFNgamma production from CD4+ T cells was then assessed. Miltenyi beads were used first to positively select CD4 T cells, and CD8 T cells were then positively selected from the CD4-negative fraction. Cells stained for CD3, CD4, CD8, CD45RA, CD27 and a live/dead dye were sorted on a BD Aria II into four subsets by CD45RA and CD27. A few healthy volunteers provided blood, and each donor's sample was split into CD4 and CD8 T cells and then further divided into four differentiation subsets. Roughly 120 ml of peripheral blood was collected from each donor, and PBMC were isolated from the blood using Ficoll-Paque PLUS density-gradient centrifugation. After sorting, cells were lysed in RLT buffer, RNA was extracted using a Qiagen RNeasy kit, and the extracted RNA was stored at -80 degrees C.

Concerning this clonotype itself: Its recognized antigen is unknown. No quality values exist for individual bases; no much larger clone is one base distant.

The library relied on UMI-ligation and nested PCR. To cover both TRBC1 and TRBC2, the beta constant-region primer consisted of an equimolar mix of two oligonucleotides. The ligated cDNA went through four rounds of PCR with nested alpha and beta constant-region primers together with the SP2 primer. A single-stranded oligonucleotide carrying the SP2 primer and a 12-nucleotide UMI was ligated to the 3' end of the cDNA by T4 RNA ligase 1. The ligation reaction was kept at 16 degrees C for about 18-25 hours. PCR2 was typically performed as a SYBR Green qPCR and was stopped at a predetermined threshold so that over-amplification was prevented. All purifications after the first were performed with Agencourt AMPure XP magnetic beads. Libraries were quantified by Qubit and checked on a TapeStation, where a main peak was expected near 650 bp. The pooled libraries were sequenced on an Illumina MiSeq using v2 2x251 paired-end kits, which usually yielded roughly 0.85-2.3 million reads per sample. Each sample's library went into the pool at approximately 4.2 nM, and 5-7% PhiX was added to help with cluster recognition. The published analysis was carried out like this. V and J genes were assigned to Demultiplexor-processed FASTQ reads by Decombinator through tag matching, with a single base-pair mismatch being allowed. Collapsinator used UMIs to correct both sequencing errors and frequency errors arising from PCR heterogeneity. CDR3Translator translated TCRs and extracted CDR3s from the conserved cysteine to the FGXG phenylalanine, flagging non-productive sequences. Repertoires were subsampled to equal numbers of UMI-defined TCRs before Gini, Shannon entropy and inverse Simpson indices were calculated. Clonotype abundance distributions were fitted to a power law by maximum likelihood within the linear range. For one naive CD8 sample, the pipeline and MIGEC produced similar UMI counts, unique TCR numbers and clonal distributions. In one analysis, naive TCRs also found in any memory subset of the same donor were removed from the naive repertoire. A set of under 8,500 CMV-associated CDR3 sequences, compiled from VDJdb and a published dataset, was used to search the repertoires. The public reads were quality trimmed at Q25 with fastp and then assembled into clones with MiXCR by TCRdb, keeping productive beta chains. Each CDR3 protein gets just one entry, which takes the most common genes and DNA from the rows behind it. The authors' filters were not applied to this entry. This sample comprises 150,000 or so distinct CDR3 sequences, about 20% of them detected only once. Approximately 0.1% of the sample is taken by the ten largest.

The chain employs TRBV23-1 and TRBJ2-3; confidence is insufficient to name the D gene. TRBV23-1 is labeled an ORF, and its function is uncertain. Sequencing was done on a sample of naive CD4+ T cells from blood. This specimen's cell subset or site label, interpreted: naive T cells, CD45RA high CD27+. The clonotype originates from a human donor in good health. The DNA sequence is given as TGCGCCAGCAGTCAAATGGCTCTCCGCAGCCTAGATACGCAGTATTTT. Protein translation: CASSQMALRSLDTQYF.